Listed below are T cell receptor beta chains from one sample, sequenced in a study of memory CD4+ T cells and cytomegalovirus serostatus. Measured with immunoSEQ multiplex PCR; TCRdb has only the in-frame clones, and not every one. This sample has roughly 50,000 clones, with around 79% found just once. The specimen sequenced was memory CD4+ T cells from blood. These TCRs come from an adult in good health and CMV-seronegative. The CDR3 runs from the conserved cysteine through the conserved F or W. Fields, in order: D gene, V gene, J gene, clone size, CDR3 protein, CDR3 DNA. D genes are given only for firm matches. Only some rows state a clone size, as once, few, many or a class for expanded clones.

TRBD1	TRBV19	TRBJ1-4	medium-sized	CASSPDRGKLFF	TGTGCCAGTAGTCCCGACAGGGGGAAACTGTTTTTT
-	TRBV2	TRBJ1-5	-	CASSEGRPSNQPQHF	TGTGCCAGCAGTGAGGGGCGGCCTAGCAATCAGCCCCAGCATTTT
TRBD1	TRBV7-3	TRBJ2-3	-	CASGMDRGTDTQYF	TGTGCCAGCGGCATGGACAGGGGCACAGATACGCAGTATTTT
-	TRBV6-1	TRBJ1-1	-	CAGRGQSNTEAFF	TGTGCCGGCCGGGGACAATCGAACACTGAAGCTTTCTTT
TRBD2	TRBV18	TRBJ2-3	-	CASKGTSGSTDTQYF	TGTGCCAGCAAAGGGACTAGCGGAAGCACAGATACGCAGTATTTT
TRBD1	TRBV7-2	TRBJ1-1	-	CASSLLGQGSVGKAFF	TGTGCCAGCAGCTTACTGGGACAGGGGTCGGTAGGGAAGGCTTTCTTT
-	TRBV29-1	TRBJ1-1	once	CSVAHQPNTEAFF	TGCAGCGTTGCTCATCAGCCCAACACTGAAGCTTTCTTT
-	TRBV7-2	TRBJ2-5	-	CASSLESGTQYF	TGTGCCAGCAGCTTAGAGTCCGGGACCCAGTACTTC
TRBD2	TRBV11-3	TRBJ2-1	-	CASSLGSGGPYEQFF	TGTGCCAGCAGCTTAGGGTCGGGAGGGCCGTATGAGCAGTTCTTC
-	TRBV7-9	TRBJ1-1	-	CASSLVSTEAFF	TGTGCCAGCAGCTTAGTATCCACTGAAGCTTTCTTT
-	TRBV5-5	TRBJ1-1	-	CASSLTGWDTEAFF	TGTGCCAGCAGCTTGACAGGGTGGGACACTGAAGCTTTCTTT
-	TRBV19	TRBJ1-5	few	CASSIGVKEPQHF	TGTGCCAGTAGTATCGGGGTGAAGGAGCCCCAGCATTTT
TRBD2	TRBV5-1	TRBJ2-1	-	CASSSPSGTNEQFF	TGCGCCAGCAGCTCCCCTAGCGGGACAAATGAGCAGTTCTTC
-	TRBV5-4	TRBJ2-1	-	CASSLMRLDGYNEQFF	TGTGCCAGCAGCTTGATGCGACTAGACGGTTATAATGAGCAGTTCTTC
TRBD1	TRBV7-2	TRBJ1-5	-	CASSLSLQGTQPQHF	TGTGCCAGCAGCTTGTCCTTACAGGGGACGCAGCCCCAGCATTTT
-	TRBV30	TRBJ1-1	few	CAWGESTEAFF	TGTGCCTGGGGGGAGAGCACTGAAGCTTTCTTT
-	TRBV15	TRBJ1-1	once	CATRGDGDTEAFF	TGTGCCACCAGGGGGGACGGGGACACTGAAGCTTTCTTT
-	TRBV6-5	TRBJ1-2	-	CASSELGGAYGYTF	TGTGCCAGCAGTGAATTAGGGGGAGCTTATGGCTACACCTTC
TRBD2	TRBV6-6	TRBJ2-1	-	CASTSGSLLRGEQFF	TGTGCCAGCACCAGCGGGAGCCTCCTCCGTGGTGAGCAGTTCTTC
-	TRBV7-8	TRBJ2-7	-	CASSAQDGEQYF	TGTGCCAGCAGCGCCCAGGACGGAGAGCAGTACTTC
-	TRBV19	TRBJ1-4	-	CASGGGFEKLFF	TGTGCCAGTGGGGGGGGTTTTGAAAAACTGTTTTTT
TRBD2	TRBV2	TRBJ2-3	-	CASSLAGSTDTQYF	TGTGCCAGCAGCCTAGCGGGAAGCACAGATACGCAGTATTTT
TRBD1	TRBV18	TRBJ2-7	-	CASSPDRAYEQYF	TGTGCCAGCTCACCGGACAGGGCCTACGAGCAGTACTTC
TRBD1	TRBV5-1	TRBJ1-4	once	CASSQMTGKEGKLFF	TGCGCCAGCAGCCAGATGACAGGGAAGGAGGGAAAACTGTTTTTT
-	TRBV7-2	TRBJ1-4	-	CASSLARGANEKLFF	TGTGCCAGCAGCTTAGCGAGGGGTGCTAATGAAAAACTGTTTTTT
-	TRBV19	TRBJ2-1	-	CASSMRSLDEQFF	TGTGCCAGTAGTATGAGGTCGTTGGATGAGCAGTTCTTC
-	TRBV6-6	TRBJ1-1	-	CASSYSPGTEAFF	TGTGCCAGCAGTTACTCGCCGGGGACTGAAGCTTTCTTT
-	TRBV6-1	TRBJ1-2	few	CASSESSPRDGYTF	TGTGCCAGCAGTGAGTCCTCCCCCAGGGATGGCTACACCTTC
-	TRBV5-1	TRBJ2-3	-	CASGRESQDTQYF	TGCGCCAGCGGCCGGGAGTCCCAGGATACGCAGTATTTT
-	TRBV2	TRBJ1-1	-	CASRQDGNTEAFF	TGTGCCAGCAGACAGGACGGGAACACTGAAGCTTTCTTT
TRBD1	TRBV9	TRBJ1-2	-	CASSVGGQGWRGYTF	TGTGCCAGCAGCGTAGGGGGACAGGGTTGGCGTGGCTACACCTTC
TRBD2	TRBV11-2	TRBJ2-5	-	CASSPRTSGGLFQETQYF	TGTGCCAGCAGCCCGCGGACTAGCGGGGGCCTATTTCAAGAGACCCAGTACTTC
TRBD1	TRBV6-4	TRBJ1-5	medium-sized	CASSDTPGQGALAEPQHF	TGTGCCAGCAGTGACACTCCGGGACAGGGGGCGCTGGCTGAGCCCCAGCATTTT
-	TRBV11-1	TRBJ1-2	-	CASSSHSQGSLNGYTF	TGTGCCAGCAGCTCGCACTCTCAGGGGTCCCTTAATGGCTACACCTTC